The entry below gives a single T cell receptor beta chain sequence along with its context. This record belongs to a study of blood T cell repertoires in COVID-19. Study-wide context: Acute and convalescent COVID-19 samples came from the United States, Italy and Spain. From T cells, B-cell-depleted T cells, or PBMCs came the material, which was cDNA or gDNA.

Trimming removed 5 bases from V and 4 bases from J, with 8 bases in between. Germline lookup yields CDR1 DFQATT and CDR2 SNEGSKA (reference sequence). This CDR3 is built from 11 residues. Study processing details: Amplification from reference gene primers served as the basis for estimated nucleated cell counts. Data came from immunoSEQ multiplex PCR; TCRdb stores just in-frame clones and leaves some out. V and J calls and clone size are as listed in that table; D and trimming were resolved from the DNA. The data show some 250,000 clones, with 84% seen just once and less than 5% held by the top ten. The chain joins TRBV20-1 to TRBJ1-1; D not certain. Specimen: peripheral blood. The origin of this receptor is a man aged 55 to 70 with acute or convalescent COVID-19. CDR3 nucleotides: TGCAGTGCTCGGACTGTCACTGAAGCTTTCTTT. Amino acids: CSARTVTEAFF.